The next 13 T cell receptor beta chains were all read from a single sample in a study of blood T cell repertoires in COVID-19 (dated by TCRdb to 2020 to 2022). Libraries were prepared through the immunoSEQ multiplex PCR assay. What TCRdb holds here is the immuneACCESS table cut down to in-frame rearrangements. Part of the clones is not present; checked against another copy, under half of the missing clones reflect an unresolved V gene, and the others are unexplained. The sample yields about 260,000 clones; over 70% were counted once. The ten largest clones represent about 1.4% of the sample. The specimen sequenced was peripheral blood. The receptors come from a woman in her thirties or forties who had recovered from COVID-19.

The rearrangement joins TRBV5-6 to TRBJ1-2; 8 bases align to TRBD1. The V gene's germline CDR1 is SGHDT and CDR2 YYEEEE. CDR3 length: 17 amino acids. V was pared by 4 bases and J by 4 bases, with 15 bases of the junction left unmatched. The chain's CDR3 is CASSPPGGAGEAYGYTF. As DNA, the CDR3 is TGTGCCAGCAGCCCACCAGGGGGCGCGGGGGAGGCCTATGGCTACACCTTC.

This rearrangement joins TRBV2 to TRBJ2-1; TRBD1 matches at 11 bases. The CDR3 spans 15 residues. Germline trimming cut 6 bases from V and 7 bases from J; bases unmatched to any gene: 8. Germline assignment: CDR1 SNHLY and CDR2 FYNNEI. The CDR3 nucleotides read TGTGCCAGCAGGGTGGACAGGGGGCTTACAAATGAGCAGTTCTTC. Translating it yields CASRVDRGLTNEQFF.

This chain uses TRBV6-2 or TRBV6-3 with TRBJ2-7; 15 nucleotides agree with TRBD2. Germline V gene sequence: CDR1 MNHEY, CDR2 SVGEGT. This CDR3 comprises 19 residues. Germline trimming cut 2 bases from V and 6 bases from J; bases unmatched to any gene: 14. This chain's CDR3 is CASSYRDGTSGGSPLEQYF. Written as DNA, the CDR3 is TGTGCCAGCAGTTACAGAGACGGGACTAGCGGGGGGTCCCCGCTCGAGCAGTACTTC.

The J gene is TRBJ2-1, the V gene TRBV23-1; perhaps TRBD2 as D (6 bases). TRBV23-1 is labeled an ORF, and its function is uncertain. The V and J ends lost 1 base and 2 bases respectively, with 27 bases between them. This CDR3 is 21 amino acids long. CDR3 nucleotide sequence: TGCGCCAGCAGTCAATGGCCCCCTCGAACGGGGGTACCTCGGACCTACAATGAGCAGTTCTTC. It is translated as CASSQWPPRTGVPRTYNEQFF.

The J gene is TRBJ1-4, the V gene TRBV6-5; D remains ambiguous. This CDR3 has 13 residues. The V and J ends lost 0 bases and 8 bases respectively, with 7 bases between them. The germline CDR1 and CDR2 sequences are MNHEY and SVGAGI. The CDR3 bases are TGTGCCAGCAGTTACTCGAGAAAAGAAAAACTGTTTTTT. Residues: CASSYSRKEKLFF.

The chain has TRBV27 and TRBJ1-5; possibly TRBD1 for D (6 bases). Germline assignment: CDR1 MNHEY and CDR2 SMNVEV (reference sequence). This CDR3 is 15 amino acids long. V gave up 5 bases and J gave up 0 bases, with 11 bases separating them. In nucleotides, the CDR3 is TGTGCCAGCAGTCCCAGGGGCTATAGCAATCAGCCCCAGCATTTT. Its protein product is CASSPRGYSNQPQHF.

The chain carries TRBV5-5 and TRBJ2-1, with 7 nucleotides matching TRBD2. The CDR3 runs to 14 residues. Germline CDR1 SGHKS, CDR2 YYEKEE (reference sequence). J was trimmed by 5 bases and V by 0 bases; bases with no gene match: 2. CDR3 loop: CASSLEGRDNEQFF. CDR3 sequence (DNA): TGTGCCAGCAGCTTGGAAGGGAGGGACAATGAGCAGTTCTTC.

The V and J genes are TRBV12-3 or TRBV12-4 and TRBJ1-1; D gene unclear. V gave up 3 bases and J gave up 4 bases, with 6 bases separating them. The CDR3 contains 12 residues. This CDR3 reads CASSFGPTEAFF. The DNA for the CDR3 is TGTGCCAGCAGTTTTGGCCCCACTGAAGCTTTCTTT.

The chain has TRBV4-2 and TRBJ1-6; no reliable D call. The CDR3 has 16 amino acids. Germline CDR1 is LGHNA and CDR2 is YNFKEQ. V was cut by 7 bases and J by 0 bases, with 13 bases left in between. CDR3 region: CASKRSESSYNSPLHF. CDR3 nucleotides: TGTGCCAGCAAACGATCGGAGAGCTCCTATAATTCACCCCTCCACTTT.

Only a few counts were recorded for this clone. The genes are TRBV20-1 and TRBJ2-3; no firm D call. Germline CDR1 DFQATT, CDR2 SNEGSKA (reference sequence). CDR3 length: 13 amino acids. V gave up 3 bases and J gave up 1 base, with 8 bases separating them. CDR3 amino acids: CSASKQGTDTQYF. CDR3 bases: TGCAGTGCTAGTAAGCAGGGCACAGATACGCAGTATTTT.

The gene calls are TRBV19 and TRBJ1-1; the match to TRBD1 covers 8 bases. Looked up from germline, CDR1 is LNHDA and CDR2 is SQIVND (reference sequence). The J segment lost 4 bases and the V segment lost 6 bases, leaving 4 bases of the junction unmatched. The CDR3 extends over 13 amino acids. CDR3: CASSPTGGTEAFF. The CDR3 nucleotides are TGTGCCAGTAGCCCTACAGGGGGCACTGAAGCTTTCTTT. The full variable domain, with the rest looked up from reference TRBV19 and TRBJ1-1, is DGGITQSPKYLFRKEGQNVTLSCEQNLNHDAMYWYRQDPGQGLRLIYYSQIVNDFQKGDIAEGYSVSREKKESFPLTVTSAQKNPTAFYLCASSPTGGTEAFFGQGTRLTVV.

The gene calls are TRBV6-5 and TRBJ1-3; the match to TRBD1 covers 10 bases. This CDR3 comprises 16 residues. CDR1 is MNHEY, CDR2 SVGAGI, per germline. Trimming at V came to 0 bases and at J to 2 bases, leaving 1 base not matched to a gene. The CDR3 here is CASSYSGTGAGNTIYF. The CDR3 DNA follows: TGTGCCAGCAGTTACTCCGGGACAGGGGCTGGAAACACCATATATTTT.

As DNA, the CDR3 is TGCGCCAGCAGCTTGGCGGGGGGGCGCCCCGGGGAGCTGTTTTTT. Protein sequence: CASSLAGGRPGELFF. This chain links TRBV5-1 with TRBJ2-2, with 8 nucleotides matching TRBD2. The CDR3 has 15 amino acids. The junction had 4 bases not matched to a gene; V was cut back by 0 bases and J by 6 bases. Germline CDR1 is SGHRS and CDR2 is YFSETQ.